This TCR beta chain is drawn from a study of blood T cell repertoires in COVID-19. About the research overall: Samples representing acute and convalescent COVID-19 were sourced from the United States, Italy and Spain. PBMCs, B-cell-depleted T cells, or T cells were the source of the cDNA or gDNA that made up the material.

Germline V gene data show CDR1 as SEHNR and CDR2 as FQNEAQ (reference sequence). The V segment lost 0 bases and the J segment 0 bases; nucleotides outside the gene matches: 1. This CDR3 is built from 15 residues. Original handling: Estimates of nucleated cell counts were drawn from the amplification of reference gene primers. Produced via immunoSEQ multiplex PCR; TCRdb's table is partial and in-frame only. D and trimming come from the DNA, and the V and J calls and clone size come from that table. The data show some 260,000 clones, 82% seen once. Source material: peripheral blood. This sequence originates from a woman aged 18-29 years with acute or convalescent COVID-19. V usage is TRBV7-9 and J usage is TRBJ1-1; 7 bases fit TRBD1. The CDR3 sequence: CASSLAQGVNTEAFF. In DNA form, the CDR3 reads TGTGCCAGCAGCTTAGCGCAGGGGGTGAACACTGAAGCTTTCTTT.